This T cell receptor beta chain was observed in a study of shared clonotypes between healthy human individuals. TCRdb keeps only in-frame clones here, not all; method: immunoSEQ multiplex PCR. Found here are about 560,000 clones, just over 75% of them singletons; the top ten hold approximately 12%. The V end lost 5 bases, the J end lost 8 bases, and 13 bases lay between the germline ends. This CDR3 has 13 amino acids. Germline V gene lookup returns CDR1 SEHNR and CDR2 FQNEAQ (reference sequence). The study enrolled healthy HIV-negative adults without recent acute infections or vaccinations as donors.

The sequence was obtained from a woman between 40 and 50 years old in good health. Some clones in this sample may be carry-over from other donors' samples. The sequenced sample consisted of PBMCs. The chain couples TRBV7-9 to TRBJ2-1, with D tentatively TRBD2 (6 bases). The CDR3 sequence is CASSNQGGDEQFF. CDR3 nucleotides: TGTGCCAGCAGCAACCAGGGCGGGGATGAGCAGTTCTTC.